There are many counts of the clone carrying this TCR beta chain. This entry is derived from a study of Graves' ophthalmopathy and Graves' hyperthyroidism. V lost 1 base and J lost 2, with 7 bases in between. There are 14 residues in the CDR3. Per the germline V gene, CDR1 is MRHNA and CDR2 is SNTAGT. Certain patients, namely those with other autoimmune diseases, uncontrolled infections, pregnancy or lactation, were excluded. Amplification from RNA transcripts yielded the TCR beta CDR3 regions. HTBI primers were employed in first-round RT-PCR, then a second-round multiplex PCR followed. TCRdb processed the multiplex PCR reads anew with MiXCR; each CDR3 protein has one entry. The sample records approximately 210,000 distinct CDR3 sequences, 25% to 30% being singletons.

Source material: peripheral blood. The TCR comes from a man over 45 with Graves' ophthalmopathy. J is TRBJ2-3 and V is TRBV6-4; D unclear. CDR3 amino acids: CASSDFSNTDTQYF. DNA of the CDR3: TGTGCCAGCAGTGACTTTAGTAACACAGATACGCAGTATTTT.